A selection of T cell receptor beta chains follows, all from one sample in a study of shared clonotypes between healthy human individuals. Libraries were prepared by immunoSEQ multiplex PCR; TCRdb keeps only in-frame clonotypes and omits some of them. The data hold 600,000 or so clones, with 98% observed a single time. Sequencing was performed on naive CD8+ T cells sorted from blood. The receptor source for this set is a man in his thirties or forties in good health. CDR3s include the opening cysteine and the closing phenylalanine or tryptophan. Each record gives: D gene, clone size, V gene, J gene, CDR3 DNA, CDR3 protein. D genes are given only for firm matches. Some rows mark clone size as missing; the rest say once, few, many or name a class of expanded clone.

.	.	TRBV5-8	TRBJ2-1	TGTGCCAGCAGCCTCTACTCGAACAATGAGCAGTTCTTC	CASSLYSNNEQFF
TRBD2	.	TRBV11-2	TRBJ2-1	TGTGCCAGCAGCTTACAAGATTTGGGGGGAGGGCCGGGGAATGAGCAGTTCTTC	CASSLQDLGGGPGNEQFF
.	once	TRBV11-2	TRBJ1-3	TGTGCCAGCAGCTTAGTAGGCGGGCCTGGAAACACCATATATTTT	CASSLVGGPGNTIYF
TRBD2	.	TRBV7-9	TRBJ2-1	TGTGCCAGCAGCCACCCGCCGTCCCTAGCGGTCTACAATGAGCAGTTCTTC	CASSHPPSLAVYNEQFF
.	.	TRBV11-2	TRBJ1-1	TGTGCCAGCAGCCCCTGGGACATGGCGAACACTGAAGCTTTCTTT	CASSPWDMANTEAFF
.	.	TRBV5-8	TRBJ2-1	TGTGCCAGCAGCCGGAGAGGAGGCAATGAGCAGTTCTTC	CASSRRGGNEQFF
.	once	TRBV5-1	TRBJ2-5	TGCGCCAGCAGGGCGAGACAAGAGACCCAGTACTTC	CASRARQETQYF
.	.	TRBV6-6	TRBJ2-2	TGTGCCAGCGCGTCGCACACCGGGGAGCTGTTTTTT	CASASHTGELFF
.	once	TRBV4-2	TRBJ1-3	TGTGCCAGCAGCCAATCTGGAAACACCATATATTTT	CASSQSGNTIYF
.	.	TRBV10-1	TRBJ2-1	TGCGCCAGCAGTGAGTTTCCCGGGGAAGGCGAGCAGTTCTTC	CASSEFPGEGEQFF
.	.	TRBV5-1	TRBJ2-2	TGCGCCAGCAGCTTGGCTGCAGGGGTGGACACCGGGGAGCTGTTTTTT	CASSLAAGVDTGELFF
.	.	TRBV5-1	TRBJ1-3	TGCGCCAGCAGCCACAGTAACTCTGGAAACACCATATATTTT	CASSHSNSGNTIYF
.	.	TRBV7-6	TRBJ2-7	TGTGCCAGCAGCTCGTCCCCCGGGACGGCGGAGCAGTACTTC	CASSSSPGTAEQYF
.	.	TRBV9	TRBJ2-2	TGTGCCAGCAGCCCCCCCCAGGGAGTTCTCACCGGGGAGCTGTTTTTT	CASSPPQGVLTGELFF
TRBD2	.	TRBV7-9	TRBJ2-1	TGTGCCAGCAGCAGAATAGCGGGAGGGCGGAATGAGCAGTTCTTC	CASSRIAGGRNEQFF
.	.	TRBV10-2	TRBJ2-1	TGCGCCAGCAGCCATGGGACTTCCAATGAGCAGTTCTTC	CASSHGTSNEQFF
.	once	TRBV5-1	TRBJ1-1	TGCGCCAGCAGCTTCTTGGGCCCGCTGGACACTGAAGCTTTCTTT	CASSFLGPLDTEAFF
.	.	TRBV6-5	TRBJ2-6	TGTGCCAGCAGTTCAGGGTCTGGGGCCAACGTCCTGACTTTC	CASSSGSGANVLTF
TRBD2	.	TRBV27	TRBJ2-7	TGTGCCAGCAGCCCCCCCGGAAACAGCGGGACTAGCGGCTACGAGCAGTACTTC	CASSPPGNSGTSGYEQYF